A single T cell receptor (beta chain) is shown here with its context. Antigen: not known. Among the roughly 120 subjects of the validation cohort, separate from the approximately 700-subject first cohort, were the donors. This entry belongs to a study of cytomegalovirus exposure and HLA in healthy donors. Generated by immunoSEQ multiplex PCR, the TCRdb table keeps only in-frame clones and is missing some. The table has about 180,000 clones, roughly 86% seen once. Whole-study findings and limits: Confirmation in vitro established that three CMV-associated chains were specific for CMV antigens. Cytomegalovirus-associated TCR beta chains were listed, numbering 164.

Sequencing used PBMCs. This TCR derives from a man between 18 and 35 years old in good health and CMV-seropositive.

The CDR3 spells CASSLGGTGELFF. CDR3 in DNA: TGTGCCAGCAGCTTAGGCGGGACCGGGGAGCTGTTTTTT. This chain joins TRBV7-2 and TRBJ2-2; D perhaps matches TRBD2 (5 bases). Germline V lookup: CDR1 SGHTA, CDR2 FQGNSA. Deletions cut 1 base from V and 5 bases from J, with 5 bases between. This CDR3 spans 13 amino acids.